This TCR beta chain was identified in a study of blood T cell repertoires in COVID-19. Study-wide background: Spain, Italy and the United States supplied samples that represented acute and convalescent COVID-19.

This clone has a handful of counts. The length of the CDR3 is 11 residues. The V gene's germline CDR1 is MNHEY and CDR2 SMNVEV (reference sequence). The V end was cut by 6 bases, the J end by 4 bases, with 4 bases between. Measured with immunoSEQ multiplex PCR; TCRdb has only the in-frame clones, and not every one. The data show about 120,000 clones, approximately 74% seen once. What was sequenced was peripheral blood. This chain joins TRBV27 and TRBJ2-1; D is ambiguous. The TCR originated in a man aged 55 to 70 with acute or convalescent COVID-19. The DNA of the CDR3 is TGTGCCAGCAGCCAATACAATGAGCAGTTCTTC. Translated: CASSQYNEQFF.